These T cell receptor beta chains were read from a single sample in a study of Graves' ophthalmopathy and Graves' hyperthyroidism. In TCRdb, the multiplex PCR reads were re-called with MiXCR into one record per CDR3 protein. The profile shows 210,000 or so distinct CDR3 sequences, 25% to 30% of them singletons. Sample: peripheral blood. The receptors come from a man in his fifties or sixties with Graves' ophthalmopathy. Each CDR3 is given with its conserved first and last residue. A D gene is named only where the DNA matches it firmly. Expanded clones are given a class, and other clones once, few, many or no size at all.

abundance	j_gene	d_gene	v_gene	CDR3nt	CDR3aa
few	TRBJ2-2	.	TRBV11-2	TGTGCCAGCAGCTTAGGGGGGACCACCGGGGAGCTGTTTTTT	CASSLGGTTGELFF
.	TRBJ1-2	.	TRBV2	TGTGCCAGCACCTATCTAGAAAACTATGGCTACACCTTC	CASTYLENYGYTF
.	TRBJ2-5	.	TRBV20-1	TGCAGTGCTAATGTGGAGACCCAGTACTTC	CSANVETQYF
many	TRBJ2-7	.	TRBV6-2/TRBV6-3	TGTGCCAGCAGTTACGCAGACCGGGCAACCTACGAGCAGTACTTC	CASSYADRATYEQYF
many	TRBJ1-3	TRBD1	TRBV5-1	TGCGCCAGCAGCTTATCCGGGACAGCTGGAAACACCATATATTTT	CASSLSGTAGNTIYF
many	TRBJ2-3	.	TRBV25-1	TGTGCCAGCAGTGAAACTGGGCGACTAGAGCCAGATACGCAGTATTTT	CASSETGRLEPDTQYF
many	TRBJ2-2	.	TRBV7-2	TGTGCCAGCAGCTTTCCGAACACCGGGGAGCTGTTTTTT	CASSFPNTGELFF
.	TRBJ2-5	TRBD2	TRBV15	TGTGCCACCAGCAGTAGCGGGATAAAGACCCAGTACTTC	CATSSSGIKTQYF
many	TRBJ2-3	.	TRBV5-1	TGCGCCAGCAGCTTGGAGGGGAACGCAGATACGCAGTATTTT	CASSLEGNADTQYF
few	TRBJ1-6	TRBD1	TRBV27	TGTGCCAGCAGTTTGTACAGGGGGCGGGATTCACCCCTCCACTTT	CASSLYRGRDSPLHF
.	TRBJ2-2	TRBD2	TRBV6-2/TRBV6-3	TGTGCCAGCACCCTGAGGACGGGAGGGCCCGACACCGGGGAGCTGTTTTTT	CASTLRTGGPDTGELFF
many	TRBJ2-5	TRBD1	TRBV20-1	TGCAGTGCAAGACAGACAGGGGGAGAAGAGACCCAGTACTTC	CSARQTGGEETQYF
many	TRBJ2-7	.	TRBV7-2	TGTGCCAGCAGCTCCAGACAGGTCTACGAGCAGTACTTC	CASSSRQVYEQYF
many	TRBJ2-7	TRBD2	TRBV11-2	TGTGCCAGCAGCTTAGTGGGACTAGCACCCTACGAGCAGTACTTC	CASSLVGLAPYEQYF
.	TRBJ2-5	TRBD2	TRBV12-3/TRBV12-4	TGTGCCAGCAGTTTAGGACCTATAGCGGGAGAAGAGACCCAGTACTTC	CASSLGPIAGEETQYF
many	TRBJ2-5	.	TRBV14	TGTGCCAGCAGCCAAAGGGGTCGACAAGAGACCCAGTACTTC	CASSQRGRQETQYF
many	TRBJ1-1	TRBD1	TRBV29-1	TGCAGCGCCGGGAGGGGGCCGAACACTGAAGCTTTCTTT	CSAGRGPNTEAFF
.	TRBJ1-5	.	TRBV12-3/TRBV12-4	TGTGCCAGCAGTTCAAATAATCAGCCCCAGCATTTT	CASSSNNQPQHF
many	TRBJ1-5	.	TRBV20-1	TGCAGTGCCACTACTGACAGTTACAATCAGCCCCAGCATTTT	CSATTDSYNQPQHF
many	TRBJ1-5	.	TRBV19	TGTGCCAGTAGTCCCCACCCAGGCTCCGGGTATCAGCCCCAGCATTTT	CASSPHPGSGYQPQHF
many	TRBJ1-2	.	TRBV2	TGTGCCAGCAGTGAAGCTACAGGAAGTAATGGCTACACCTTC	CASSEATGSNGYTF
once	TRBJ1-2	TRBD1	TRBV18	TGTGCCAGCTCACCAGGCAGGGGGCGAGAAGGCTACACCTTC	CASSPGRGREGYTF
many	TRBJ1-2	.	TRBV28	TGTGCCAGCAGGGCGGACGGTACCTACTATGGCTACACCTTC	CASRADGTYYGYTF
many	TRBJ2-7	TRBD1	TRBV20-1	TGCAGTGCTCCCTCCGGGACAGGGGCCTACGAGCAGTACTTC	CSAPSGTGAYEQYF